The next 32 T cell receptor beta chains were all read from a single sample in a study of response to subunit inactivated influenza vaccine. TCRdb reanalysed the RT-PCR reads using MiXCR and keeps one entry per CDR3 protein. The sample yields over 450,000 distinct CDR3 sequences, approximately 13% seen once. This specimen consisted of PBMCs from blood, obtained 40 to 50 days after vaccination. Source of these receptors: a man aged 45 to 65 who received an inactivated influenza vaccine.

This clonotype showed up just a few times. The chain carries TRBV6-5 and TRBJ2-1; unclear D gene. Trimming removed 4 bases from V and 2 bases from J, with 15 bases in between. The germline V gene has CDR1 MNHEY and CDR2 SVGAGI. CDR3 length: 16 amino acids. The CDR3 here is CASSSLKVDTYNEQFF. The CDR3 nucleotides are TGTGCCAGCAGTTCCCTAAAAGTTGACACCTACAATGAGCAGTTCTTC.

The chain is built from TRBV5-5 and TRBJ1-5, with D possibly being TRBD1 (6 bases). CDR1 is SGHKS and CDR2 is YYEKEE in the germline V gene (reference sequence). Trimming cost V 1 base and J 1 base, with 9 bases left between them. The CDR3 is made up of 15 amino acids. For the CDR3, the DNA is TGTGCCAGCAGCTTGACAGGGAAGAGCAATCAGCCCCAGCATTTT. It yields the protein CASSLTGKSNQPQHF.

The chain links TRBV20-1 to TRBJ1-5, with D unresolved. Per the germline V gene, CDR1 is DFQATT and CDR2 is SNEGSKA (reference sequence). Trimming cost V 3 bases and J 7 bases, with 16 bases left between them. This CDR3 is built from 14 residues. CDR3 coding DNA: TGCAGTGCTAGGCTCAACGGGATGGGGCAGCCCCAGCATTTT. Amino acids: CSARLNGMGQPQHF.

This clonotype showed up just a few times. This rearrangement joins TRBV10-3 to TRBJ1-3, with D uncertain. V lost 2 bases and J 1 base, leaving 9 bases between the germline ends. The germline gives CDR1 ENHRY, CDR2 SYGVKD. The CDR3 loop spans 15 amino acids. Here the CDR3 DNA reads TGTGCCATCAGTGAGGGACTGAATTCTGGAAACACCATATATTTT. It is translated as CAISEGLNSGNTIYF.

J is TRBJ1-1 and V is TRBV5-1, with unresolved D. The CDR3 length is 13 residues. V gave up 2 bases and J gave up 4 bases, with 9 bases separating them. The germline V gene has CDR1 SGHRS and CDR2 YFSETQ. CDR3 nucleotides: TGCGCCAGCAGCTTTGAGGCAACCACTGAAGCTTTCTTT. Protein: CASSFEATTEAFF.

In this sample, this clonotype turned up a few times. The rearrangement links TRBV6-1 to TRBJ2-2; D remains ambiguous. The CDR3 covers 16 residues. The ends were cut back, 6 bases at V and 2 bases at J, with 16 bases in the middle. The germline V gene encodes CDR1 MNHNS and CDR2 SASEGT. The CDR3 region is CASSLLYLLNTGELFF. The CDR3 DNA follows: TGTGCCAGCAGCTTGCTTTACTTGCTAAACACCGGGGAGCTGTTTTTT.

The V and J genes are TRBV11-2 and TRBJ2-7, with a tentative D call TRBD2 (6 bases). Germline loops: CDR1 SGHAT, CDR2 FQNNGV. The CDR3 is made up of 15 amino acids. The germline V and J ends were trimmed by 1 base and 0 bases, with 10 bases remaining between them. CDR3 DNA sequence: TGTGCCAGCAGCTTAGGGGCGGGGATCTCCTACGAGCAGTACTTC. This sequence encodes CASSLGAGISYEQYF.

The table lists this clonotype with a few counts. The chain employs TRBV29-1 and TRBJ1-1; no firm D call. V was cut by 7 bases and J by 0 bases, with 15 bases left in between. CDR3 size: 14 residues. Germline loops: CDR1 SQVTM, CDR2 ANQGSEA. CDR3 nucleotide sequence: TGCAGCGGCCTCGGCCAGGCCATGAACACTGAAGCTTTCTTT. Its protein product is CSGLGQAMNTEAFF.

This clonotype was detected a few times. The chain joins TRBV20-1 to TRBJ1-4; tentative D call: TRBD1 (6 bases). CDR3 length equals 13 residues. Trimming cost V 7 bases and J 5 bases, with 14 bases left between them. Germline assignment: CDR1 DFQATT and CDR2 SNEGSKA (reference sequence). CDR3 sequence reads: CSVTGGGNEKLFF. DNA of the CDR3: TGCAGTGTAACAGGAGGGGGAAATGAAAAACTGTTTTTT.

This clonotype was counted many times. V usage is TRBV10-3 and J usage is TRBJ1-1; D is ambiguous. Trimming left V 9 bases short and J 2 bases short, with 13 bases between. This CDR3 comprises 13 residues. Germline CDR1 reads ENHRY; CDR2 reads SYGVKD. CDR3 residues: CAIKTGINTEAFF. In DNA form, the CDR3 reads TGTGCCATAAAAACCGGGATAAACACTGAAGCTTTCTTT.

This clonotype was detected many times. The chain is built from TRBV7-2 and TRBJ1-1; 7 positions match TRBD1. Trimming at V came to 6 bases and at J to 6 bases, leaving 7 bases not matched to a gene. The CDR3 is made up of 13 amino acids. Germline V CDR1 and CDR2: SGHTA, FQGNSA. CDR3 sequence (DNA): TGTGCCAGCAGATTGACAGGGAGGCCTGAAGCTTTCTTT. It encodes CASRLTGRPEAFF.

The genes are TRBV28 and TRBJ1-5; TRBD1 aligns across 8 bases. J was trimmed by 6 bases and V by 8 bases; bases with no gene match: 21. The CDR3 extends over 18 amino acids. The germline CDR1 and CDR2 sequences are MDHEN and SYDVKM. The CDR3 reads CASLAIPGRQGAVQPQHF. The DNA for the CDR3 is TGTGCCAGCTTGGCGATACCGGGGAGGCAGGGGGCGGTTCAGCCCCAGCATTTT.

This chain links TRBV5-5 with TRBJ2-3, with D unclear. V lost 2 bases, J lost 2 bases, and 15 bases lay in between. Germline lookup yields CDR1 SGHKS and CDR2 YYEKEE (reference sequence). The CDR3 runs 16 residues. CDR3 nucleotides: TGTGCCAGCAGCTTAGTACTGAACGTGGACACAGATACGCAGTATTTT. It specifies CASSLVLNVDTDTQYF.

This clonotype appeared a few times. The chain is built from TRBV12-3 or TRBV12-4 and TRBJ2-1; D might be TRBD1 or TRBD2, each matching 6 bases. The CDR3 sequence is 12 residues long. With 7 bases removed from V and 12 bases from J, the gap between germline ends came to 16 bases. In nucleotides, the CDR3 is TGTGCCAGCACGGGAGAGGGGGGAGGGCAGTTCTTC. Amino acids: CASTGEGGGQFF.

CDR3 in amino acids: CSILGQGAFAGELFF. CDR3 DNA: TGCAGCATTTTAGGTCAGGGGGCGTTCGCCGGGGAGCTGTTTTTT. The V gene is TRBV29-1, the J gene TRBJ2-2, with TRBD1 identical over 8 bases. The CDR3 runs to 15 residues. CDR1 and CDR2 from the germline V gene are SQVTM and ANQGSEA. V shed 8 bases and J 6 bases; nucleotides not matched to a gene: 14.

This chain connects TRBV29-1 to TRBJ2-7; 9 bases align to TRBD2. Germline V gene sequence: CDR1 SQVTM, CDR2 ANQGSEA. The V and J ends lost 1 base and 0 bases, in that order; junction bases with no gene match: 16. This CDR3 region has 19 residues. The chain's CDR3 is CSVEGGEGVAGAVSYEQYF. The DNA for the CDR3 is TGCAGCGTTGAAGGGGGAGAGGGAGTAGCGGGAGCAGTCTCCTACGAGCAGTACTTC.

This clonotype was seen a handful of times. The chain recombines TRBV6-2 or TRBV6-3 with TRBJ2-1, with D hard to call. This CDR3 contains 15 residues. V lost 1 base and J lost 3, with 10 bases in between. Germline loops: CDR1 MNHEY, CDR2 SVGEGT. The CDR3 spells CASSYLALYYNEQFF. The CDR3 coding sequence is TGTGCCAGCAGTTACTTGGCCCTGTACTACAATGAGCAGTTCTTC.

This clonotype was picked up a small number of times. The chain has TRBV5-1 and TRBJ2-2, with a tentative D call TRBD2 (5 bases). V was cut by 0 bases and J by 4 bases, with 13 bases left in between. The V gene's germline CDR1 is SGHRS and CDR2 YFSETQ. CDR3 length: 16 residues. CDR3 nucleotides: TGCGCCAGCAGCTTGGCCGGAGGAACCCCCACCGGGGAGCTGTTTTTT. It translates to CASSLAGGTPTGELFF.

The chain is built from TRBV29-1 and TRBJ1-2; tentative D call: TRBD1 (5 bases). This CDR3 has 12 residues. Between the trimmed V and J ends, which lost 0 bases and 8 bases, there was a span of 10 bases. Germline assignment: CDR1 SQVTM and CDR2 ANQGSEA. In DNA form, the CDR3 reads TGCAGCGTTGAAGAGGGGGTTCGGGGCTACACCTTC. It encodes CSVEEGVRGYTF.

The genes are TRBV20-1 and TRBJ1-2; D is uncertain. The germline V gene encodes CDR1 DFQATT and CDR2 SNEGSKA (reference sequence). V was pared by 0 bases and J by 8 bases, with 13 bases between. This CDR3 is 13 amino acids long. The CDR3 nucleotides are TGCAGTGCTAGAGATCCTGTCGGTCTGGGCTACACCTTC. It encodes CSARDPVGLGYTF.

This sequence joins TRBV27 and TRBJ2-1, with 7 bases matching TRBD1. Germline CDR1 MNHEY, CDR2 SMNVEV (reference sequence). The CDR3 runs to 17 residues. The trim removed 5 bases at V and 3 bases at J, leaving 13 bases unmatched. In nucleotides, the CDR3 is TGTGCCAGCAGTATCCACCGGGACAGCCGAGACTACAATGAGCAGTTCTTC. Residues: CASSIHRDSRDYNEQFF.

This clonotype came up many times. The chain is built from TRBV28 and TRBJ2-5, with 7 nucleotides matching TRBD2. CDR1 and CDR2 from the germline V gene are MDHEN and SYDVKM. V lost 3 bases, J lost 1 base, and 5 bases stayed unmatched. CDR3 length: 15 residues. The CDR3 sequence: CASSFLPGGQETQYF. DNA of the CDR3: TGTGCCAGCAGTTTCCTTCCGGGGGGCCAAGAGACCCAGTACTTC.

This clonotype was detected a few times. The genes are TRBV10-3 and TRBJ2-3; no definite D call. The CDR3 has 16 residues. Germline V gives CDR1 ENHRY, CDR2 SYGVKD. Deletions cut 3 bases from V and 0 bases from J, with 13 bases between. CDR3 DNA: TGTGCCATCAGTGAAGGGCTTCGCCCTAGCACAGATACGCAGTATTTT. Encoded protein: CAISEGLRPSTDTQYF.

The V call is TRBV5-1, the J call TRBJ1-4; no firm D call. From germline, CDR1 is SGHRS and CDR2 YFSETQ. This CDR3 is 13 amino acids long. V was clipped by 0 bases and J by 8 bases, with 8 bases between them. The CDR3 bases are TGCGCCAGCAGCTTGGGACCGAAGGAAAAACTGTTTTTT. It encodes CASSLGPKEKLFF.

This clonotype showed up just a few times. The J gene is TRBJ1-5, the V gene TRBV28, with a weak D call TRBD1 (5 bases). The V gene lost 5 bases and the J gene lost 0 bases, with 23 bases spanning the gap. This CDR3 comprises 19 residues. CDR1 is MDHEN, CDR2 SYDVKM, per germline. The CDR3 DNA is TGTGCCAGCAGTCCCCTCCGGGGGAGGAGCACCCATAGCAATCAGCCCCAGCATTTT. Protein product: CASSPLRGRSTHSNQPQHF.

This clonotype was recorded a few times. The chain links TRBV5-1 to TRBJ2-7; 12 nucleotides match TRBD1. V shed 9 bases, J shed 6 bases, and the junction held 10 bases outside the gene matches. The CDR3 loop spans 14 amino acids. In germline, CDR1 is SGHRS, CDR2 YFSETQ. The CDR3 protein is CATRTGTGGFEQYF. CDR3 nucleotides: TGCGCCACAAGGACCGGGACAGGGGGCTTCGAGCAGTACTTC.

This clonotype was found a few times. This chain links TRBV7-6 with TRBJ2-3, with D uncertain. Germline V gene sequence: CDR1 SGHVS, CDR2 FNYEAQ. The V and J ends lost 5 bases and 4 bases respectively, with 13 bases between them. The CDR3 runs to 14 residues. CDR3 sequence (DNA): TGTGCCAGCAGCCTTATCCCAGAGGCAGATACGCAGTATTTT. This encodes CASSLIPEADTQYF.

This clonotype came up once. The CDR3 protein is CSARYLAGEAYNEQFF. CDR3 sequence (DNA): TGCAGTGCTAGATATCTAGCGGGGGAAGCCTACAATGAGCAGTTCTTC. This chain connects TRBV20-1 to TRBJ2-1, with 10 bases matching TRBD2. This CDR3 comprises 16 residues. Germline V CDR1 and CDR2: DFQATT, SNEGSKA (reference sequence). V was pared by 2 bases and J by 2 bases, with 6 bases of the junction left unmatched.

V is TRBV18 and J is TRBJ2-3; unclear D gene. The germline V gene has CDR1 KGHSH and CDR2 LQKENI. With 3 bases removed from V and 3 bases from J, the gap between germline ends came to 7 bases. The CDR3 is made up of 13 amino acids. CDR3 nucleotide sequence: TGTGCCAGCTCACCTATGAGGACAGATACGCAGTATTTT. Amino acid sequence: CASSPMRTDTQYF. Full variable domain (outside the CDR3, taken from reference TRBV18 and TRBJ2-3): NAGVMQNPRHLVRRRGQEARLRCSPMKGHSHVYWYRQLPEEGLKFMVYLQKENIIDESGMPKERFSAEFPKEGPSILRIQQVVRGDSAAYFCASSPMRTDTQYFGPGTRLTVL.

This clonotype was observed a few times. J is TRBJ1-2 and V is TRBV7-2; the match to TRBD1 covers 9 bases. After removal of 5 bases from V and 4 bases from J, the junction contained 5 bases not matched to a gene. CDR1 SGHTA and CDR2 FQGNSA come from the germline V gene. This CDR3 spans 14 amino acids. The CDR3 coding sequence is TGTGCCAGCAGCCCCCGGGACAGGGCCTATGGCTACACCTTC. Residues: CASSPRDRAYGYTF.

This clonotype showed up many times. The gene calls are TRBV5-1 and TRBJ1-1, with D uncertain. The CDR3 totals 15 residues. Trimming took off 1 base at V and 1 base at J, with 11 bases between the two ends. In germline, CDR1 is SGHRS, CDR2 YFSETQ. The CDR3 reads CASSLTPGSNTEAFF. The CDR3 coding sequence is TGCGCCAGCAGCTTGACACCGGGGTCGAACACTGAAGCTTTCTTT.

This clonotype has more than one count but fewer than ten. The V call is TRBV12-3 or TRBV12-4, the J call TRBJ1-5, with D possibly TRBD1 on 5 matching bases. V lost 3 bases and J 3 bases, leaving 12 bases between the germline ends. The CDR3 is 15 amino acids. The CDR3 spells CASSLFRANNQPQHF. Here the CDR3 DNA reads TGTGCCAGCAGTTTGTTCAGGGCTAACAATCAGCCCCAGCATTTT.